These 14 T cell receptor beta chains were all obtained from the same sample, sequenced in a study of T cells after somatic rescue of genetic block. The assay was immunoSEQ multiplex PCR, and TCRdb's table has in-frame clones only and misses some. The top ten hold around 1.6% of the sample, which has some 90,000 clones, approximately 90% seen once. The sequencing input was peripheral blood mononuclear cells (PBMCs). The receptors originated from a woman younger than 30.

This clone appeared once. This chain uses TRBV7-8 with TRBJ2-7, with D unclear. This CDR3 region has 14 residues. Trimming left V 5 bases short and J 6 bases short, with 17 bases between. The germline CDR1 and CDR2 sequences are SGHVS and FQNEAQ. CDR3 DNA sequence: TGTGCCAGCAGCGGAGAGACAATGTCGATCGAGCAGTACTTC. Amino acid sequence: CASSGETMSIEQYF.

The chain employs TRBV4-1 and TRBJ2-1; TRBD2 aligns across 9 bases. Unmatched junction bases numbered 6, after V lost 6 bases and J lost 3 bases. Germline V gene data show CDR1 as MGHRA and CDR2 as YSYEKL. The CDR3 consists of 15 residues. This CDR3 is CASRRLAVVYNEQFF. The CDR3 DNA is TGCGCCAGCAGGAGACTAGCGGTGGTCTACAATGAGCAGTTCTTC.

CDR3 amino acids: CASSVLAGGNYGYTF. The DNA of the CDR3 is TGTGCCAGCAGCGTTCTGGCAGGGGGTAACTATGGCTACACCTTC. The chain has TRBV9 and TRBJ1-2, with 7 bases matching TRBD1. The trim removed 2 bases at V and 1 base at J, leaving 5 bases unmatched. This CDR3 has 15 residues. Germline assignment: CDR1 SGDLS and CDR2 YYNGEE. Full variable domain (missing parts from reference TRBV9 and TRBJ1-2): DSGVTQTPKHLITATGQRVTLRCSPRSGDLSVYWYQQSLDQGLQFLIQYYNGEERAKGNILERFSAQQFPDLHSELNLSSLELGDSALYFCASSVLAGGNYGYTFGSGTRLTVV.

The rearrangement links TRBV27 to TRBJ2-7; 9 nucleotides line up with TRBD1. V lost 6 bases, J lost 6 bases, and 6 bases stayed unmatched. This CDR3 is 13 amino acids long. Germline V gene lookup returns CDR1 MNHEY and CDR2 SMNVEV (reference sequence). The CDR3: CASRTGTGREQYF. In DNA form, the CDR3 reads TGTGCCAGCAGAACCGGGACAGGGCGCGAGCAGTACTTC.

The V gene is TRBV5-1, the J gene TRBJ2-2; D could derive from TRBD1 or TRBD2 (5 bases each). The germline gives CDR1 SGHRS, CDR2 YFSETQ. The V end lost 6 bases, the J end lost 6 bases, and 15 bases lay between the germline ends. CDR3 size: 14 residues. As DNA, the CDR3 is TGCGCCAGCATAGGGACGACTCCATCCGGGGAGCTGTTTTTT. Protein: CASIGTTPSGELFF. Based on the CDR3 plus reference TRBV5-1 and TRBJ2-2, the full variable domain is KAGVTQTPRYLIKTRGQQVTLSCSPISGHRSVSWYQQTPGQGLQFLFEYFSETQRNKGNFPGRFSGRQFSNSRSEMNVSTLELGDSALYLCASIGTTPSGELFFGEGSRLTVL.

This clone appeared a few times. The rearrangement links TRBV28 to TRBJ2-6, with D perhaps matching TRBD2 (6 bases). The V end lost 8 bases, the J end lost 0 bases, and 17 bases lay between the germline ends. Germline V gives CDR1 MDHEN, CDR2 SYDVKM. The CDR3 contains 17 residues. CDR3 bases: TGTGCCAGCTCGATCGCGGGGCAGCTCTCTGGGGCCAACGTCCTGACTTTC. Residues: CASSIAGQLSGANVLTF.

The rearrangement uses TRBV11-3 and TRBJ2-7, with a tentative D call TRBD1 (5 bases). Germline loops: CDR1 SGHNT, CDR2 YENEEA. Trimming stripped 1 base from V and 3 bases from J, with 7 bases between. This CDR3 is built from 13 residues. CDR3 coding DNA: TGTGCCAGCAGCTTAGGGACAAACTACGAGCAGTACTTC. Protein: CASSLGTNYEQYF.

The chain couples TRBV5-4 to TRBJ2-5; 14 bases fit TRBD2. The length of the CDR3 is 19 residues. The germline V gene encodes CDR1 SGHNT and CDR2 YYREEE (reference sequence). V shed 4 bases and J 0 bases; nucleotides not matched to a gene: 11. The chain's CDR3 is CASSPGLAGVSQYQETQYF. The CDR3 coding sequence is TGTGCCAGCAGCCCGGGACTAGCGGGAGTAAGCCAGTACCAAGAGACCCAGTACTTC.

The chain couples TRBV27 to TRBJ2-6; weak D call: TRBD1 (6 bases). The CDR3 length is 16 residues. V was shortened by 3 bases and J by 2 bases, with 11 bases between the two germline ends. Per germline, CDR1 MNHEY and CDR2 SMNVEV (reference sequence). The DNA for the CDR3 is TGTGCCAGCAGTTTCCAAACAGGGACTGGGGCCAACGTCCTGACTTTC. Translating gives CASSFQTGTGANVLTF.

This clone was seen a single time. This chain's CDR3 is CASSPGGLNEKLFF. The CDR3 coding sequence is TGTGCCAGCTCCCCGGGCGGGTTGAATGAAAAACTGTTTTTT. The V call is TRBV5-4, the J call TRBJ1-4, with no clear D. The V and J ends lost 7 bases and 5 bases respectively, with 15 bases between them. Germline CDR1 reads SGHNT; CDR2 reads YYREEE (reference sequence). The CDR3 runs to 14 residues.

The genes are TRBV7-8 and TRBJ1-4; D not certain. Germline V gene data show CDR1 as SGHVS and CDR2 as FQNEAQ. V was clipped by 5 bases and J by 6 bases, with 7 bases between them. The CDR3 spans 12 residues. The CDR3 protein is CASSARYEKLFF. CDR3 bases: TGTGCCAGCAGCGCCCGGTATGAAAAACTGTTTTTT.

The CDR3 is CASSRLGQGSNQPQHF. The DNA for the CDR3 is TGTGCCAGCAGCCGATTAGGACAGGGGAGCAATCAGCCCCAGCATTTT. V and J are TRBV7-8 and TRBJ1-5, with 9 positions matching TRBD1. Unmatched junction bases numbered 6, after V lost 5 bases and J lost 1 base. Germline V gives CDR1 SGHVS, CDR2 FQNEAQ. CDR3 length: 16 residues.

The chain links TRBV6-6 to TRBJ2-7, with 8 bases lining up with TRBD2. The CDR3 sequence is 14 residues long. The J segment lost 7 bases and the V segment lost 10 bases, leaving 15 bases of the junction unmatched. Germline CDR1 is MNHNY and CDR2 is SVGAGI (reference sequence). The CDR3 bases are TGTGCCACCAACTTAAAGCGGGAGATGGGGGAGCAGTACTTC. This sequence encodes CATNLKREMGEQYF.

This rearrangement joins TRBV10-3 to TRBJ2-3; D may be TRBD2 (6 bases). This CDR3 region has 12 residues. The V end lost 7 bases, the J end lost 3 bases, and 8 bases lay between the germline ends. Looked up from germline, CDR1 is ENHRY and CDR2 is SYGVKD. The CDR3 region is CAINGGTDTQYF. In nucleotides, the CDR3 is TGTGCCATCAATGGGGGGACAGATACGCAGTATTTT.